Listed below are T cell receptor beta chains from one sample, sequenced in a study of blood T cell repertoires in COVID-19. Measured with immunoSEQ multiplex PCR; TCRdb has only the in-frame clones, and not every one. The sample has approximately 200,000 clones, roughly 80% seen once; the top ten hold 4.5% to 5.5%. Material: peripheral blood. The source of these receptors is a woman aged 55-70 years who had recovered from COVID-19. Both conserved end residues are part of each CDR3. The D gene is left open where the match is weak. Not every row has a clone size; where given, it reads once, few, many or a size class.

V,D,J,size,DNA,CDR3
TRBV29-1,TRBD2,TRBJ2-5,.,TGCAGCTTGACTAGCGGGAGTACGGGGGGGACCCAGTACTTC,CSLTSGSTGGTQYF
TRBV7-2,.,TRBJ1-4,.,TGTGCCAGCAGCTTGCGGGGCGAACCCGGAAAACTGTTTTTT,CASSLRGEPGKLFF
TRBV19,TRBD1,TRBJ2-1,.,TGTGCCAGTAGAAGACAGGGGATGTCCTACAATGAGCAGTTCTTC,CASRRQGMSYNEQFF
TRBV3-1/TRBV3-2,.,TRBJ2-1,.,TGTGCCAGCAGCCAAGATTCCCAGGCTACAAGCTCCTACAATGAGCAGTTCTTC,CASSQDSQATSSYNEQFF
TRBV6-5,.,TRBJ1-1,many,TGTGCCAGCAGTTACGCAGGGAGGACTGAAGCTTTCTTT,CASSYAGRTEAFF
TRBV27,.,TRBJ1-1,.,TGTGCCAGCAGTTTATCCGGGGGGGGCTCTGCTTTCTTT,CASSLSGGGSAFF
TRBV21-1,.,TRBJ1-1,.,TGTGCCAGCAGCAAAATAAGGGCGGGGGGCAGGACTGAAGCTTTCTTT,CASSKIRAGGRTEAFF
TRBV6-2/TRBV6-3,.,TRBJ2-1,.,TGTGCCAGCAGTAGGTCAGTAGCCAATGAGCAGTTCTTC,CASSRSVANEQFF
TRBV5-8,.,TRBJ1-6,.,TGTGCCAGCAGCCCACGTGTGGGGACAAGGTCCTATAATTCACCCCTCCACTTT,CASSPRVGTRSYNSPLHF
TRBV11-3,.,TRBJ2-3,.,TGTGCCAGCAGCTTAGTGGGGGCCGCAGATACGCAGTATTTT,CASSLVGAADTQYF
TRBV19,TRBD1,TRBJ2-1,.,TGTGCCAGTACCCGGGACAGCAGCTCCTACAATGAGCAGTTCTTC,CASTRDSSSYNEQFF
TRBV7-2,TRBD1,TRBJ1-2,.,TGTGCCAGCAGCTTCCGGGACAGGACCAACTATGGCTACACCTTC,CASSFRDRTNYGYTF
TRBV19,.,TRBJ2-1,.,TGTGCCAGTAGTATGGTAGCGGACCTCTCCTACAATGAGCAGTTCTTC,CASSMVADLSYNEQFF
TRBV30,TRBD2,TRBJ2-7,.,TGTGCCTGGAGTCCATCTAGCGGGGTTTCCTACGAGCAGTACTTC,CAWSPSSGVSYEQYF
TRBV5-1,TRBD2,TRBJ2-1,.,TGCGCCAGCAGCCCCGGGGGGGCCGCCTACAATGAGCAGTTCTTC,CASSPGGAAYNEQFF
TRBV10-3,.,TRBJ2-5,.,TGTGCCATCAGTGATCAACAAGAGACCCAGTACTTC,CAISDQQETQYF
TRBV5-8,.,TRBJ1-6,.,TGTGCCAGCAGCTACCCAGGGGATTCACCCCTCCACTTT,CASSYPGDSPLHF
TRBV6-5,TRBD1,TRBJ1-5,.,TGTGCCAGCAGTAGGGACAGGGTGGATCAGCCCCAGCATTTT,CASSRDRVDQPQHF
TRBV28,.,TRBJ1-5,.,TGTGCCAGCAGGGGGGGGGACTATCAGCCCCAGCATTTT,CASRGGDYQPQHF
TRBV11-2,.,TRBJ1-2,.,TGTGCCAGCAGCCCCTCCCCCAGAACTATTCCTAACTATGGCTACACCTTC,CASSPSPRTIPNYGYTF
TRBV9,.,TRBJ1-2,once,TGTGCCAGCAGCGCTTCTGGGGCAGCATATGGCTACACCTTC,CASSASGAAYGYTF
TRBV5-5,.,TRBJ2-7,.,TGTGCCAGCAGCTTGGTAGCTGGGGCCGGGCAGTACTTC,CASSLVAGAGQYF
TRBV2,.,TRBJ1-6,.,TGTGCCAGCAGCCCGGGGTTGAATTCACCCCTCCACTTT,CASSPGLNSPLHF
TRBV5-6,.,TRBJ2-7,.,TGTGCCAGCAGCTACGCGGGGAACTACGAGCAGTACTTC,CASSYAGNYEQYF
TRBV7-3,.,TRBJ2-1,many,TGTGCCAGCAGCTTGGGGAGTTCCCACAATGAGCAGTTCTTC,CASSLGSSHNEQFF
TRBV5-1,.,TRBJ2-5,.,TGCGCCAGCAGCCCCCGGACAGTTCAAGAGACCCAGTACTTC,CASSPRTVQETQYF
TRBV6-2/TRBV6-3,TRBD1,TRBJ1-5,once,TGTGCCAGCAGTGTAACCGGGACAGGGGGCCGGAACCAGCCCCAGCATTTT,CASSVTGTGGRNQPQHF
TRBV7-8,TRBD1,TRBJ2-7,once,TGTGCCAGCAGCTCCGCCGGGACAGCTCACTACGAGCAGTACTTC,CASSSAGTAHYEQYF
TRBV6-1,.,TRBJ1-2,.,TGTGCCAGCAGTGAAGCGGGAGACTATGGCTACACCTTC,CASSEAGDYGYTF
TRBV3-1/TRBV3-2,TRBD1,TRBJ2-6,.,TGTGCCAGCAGCCAAGATGGGACAGGGGGTCCTGGGGCCAACGTCCTGACTTTC,CASSQDGTGGPGANVLTF
TRBV5-1,TRBD2,TRBJ2-1,.,TGCGCCAGCAGCGATGCCGGGACTAGCGCTATCAATGAGCAGTTCTTC,CASSDAGTSAINEQFF
TRBV7-3,.,TRBJ2-3,.,TGTGCCAGCAGTTACAGCGTGGGGGCCACAGATACGCAGTATTTT,CASSYSVGATDTQYF
TRBV4-3,TRBD2,TRBJ2-2,.,TGCGCCAGCAGCCTCCTAGGGACTAGCGGGCCCTCGAACACCGGGGAGCTGTTTTTT,CASSLLGTSGPSNTGELFF
TRBV10-3,.,TRBJ1-1,.,TGTGCCATCAGTGAGTCTGGAGAGAACACTGAAGCTTTCTTT,CAISESGENTEAFF
TRBV7-2,TRBD1,TRBJ2-5,.,TGTGCCAGCAGCTTAGGGACAGGGGGTCTCCAAGAGACCCAGTACTTC,CASSLGTGGLQETQYF
TRBV3-1/TRBV3-2,.,TRBJ1-3,.,TGTGCCAGCACCACACTTCATGGGCTCTCTGGAAACACCATATATTTT,CASTTLHGLSGNTIYF
TRBV19,.,TRBJ2-1,few,TGTGCCTCAAGCGAGTGGGGCCGGAGCTCCTACAATGAGCAGTTCTTC,CASSEWGRSSYNEQFF
TRBV6-5,.,TRBJ1-1,.,TGTGCCAGCAGTCACCATGGAGGCACTGAAGCTTTCTTT,CASSHHGGTEAFF
TRBV7-3,.,TRBJ2-7,.,TGTGCCAGCAGCGCACCGGGACACTACTACGAGCAGTACTTC,CASSAPGHYYEQYF
TRBV19,TRBD1,TRBJ2-7,.,TGTGCCAGTAGTCCTAGACAGGGGACCTCCTACGAGCAGTACTTC,CASSPRQGTSYEQYF
TRBV15,TRBD1,TRBJ2-4,.,TGTGCCACCAGGGGGGACAGGGCAGTAGCCAAAAACATTCAGTACTTC,CATRGDRAVAKNIQYF
TRBV12-3/TRBV12-4,.,TRBJ1-1,.,TGTGCCAGCAGTTTACTCCGTAACACTGAAGCTTTCTTT,CASSLLRNTEAFF
TRBV19,TRBD2,TRBJ2-1,.,TGTGCCAGTAGTATAGATCTAGCGGGAACCTACAATGAGCAGTTCTTC,CASSIDLAGTYNEQFF
TRBV7-8,TRBD2,TRBJ2-5,.,TGTGCCAGCAGCTTAGCGTTAAGCGGGAGGTACCAAGAGACCCAGTACTTC,CASSLALSGRYQETQYF
TRBV6-2/TRBV6-3,.,TRBJ1-6,.,TGTGCCAGCAGTTCAGGTTGGGGCAGGGCACCGCAGGGATCACCCCTCCACTTT,CASSSGWGRAPQGSPLHF
TRBV7-3,.,TRBJ2-2,.,TGTGCCAGCAGCCCTATGATAGCCCAATTAAAGGCCGGGGAGCTGTTTTTT,CASSPMIAQLKAGELFF
TRBV19,.,TRBJ1-1,.,TGTGCCAGTAGATTGGGCCTCAGGGCCACTGAAGCTTTCTTT,CASRLGLRATEAFF
TRBV7-9,.,TRBJ1-1,few,TGTGCCAGCAGTTCGAGGACAGCATTTAAAGCTTTCTTT,CASSSRTAFKAFF
TRBV5-4,TRBD2,TRBJ2-7,.,TGTGCCAGTGGGACTAGCGGGGGCTACGAGCAGTACTTC,CASGTSGGYEQYF